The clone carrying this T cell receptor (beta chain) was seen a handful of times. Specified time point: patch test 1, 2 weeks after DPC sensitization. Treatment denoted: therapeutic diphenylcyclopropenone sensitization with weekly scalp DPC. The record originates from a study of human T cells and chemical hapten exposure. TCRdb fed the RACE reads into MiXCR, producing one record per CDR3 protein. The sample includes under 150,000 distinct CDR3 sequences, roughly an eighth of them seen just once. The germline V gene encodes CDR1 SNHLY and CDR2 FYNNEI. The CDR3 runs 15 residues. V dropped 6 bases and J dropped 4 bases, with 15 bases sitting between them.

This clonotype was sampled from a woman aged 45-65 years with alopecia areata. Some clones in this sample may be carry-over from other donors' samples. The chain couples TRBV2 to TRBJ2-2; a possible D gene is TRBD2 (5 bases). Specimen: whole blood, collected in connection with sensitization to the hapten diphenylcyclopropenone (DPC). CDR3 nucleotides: TGTGCCAGCAGAGCCCGGGGTTGGACCACCGGGGAGCTGTTTTTT. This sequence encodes CASRARGWTTGELFF.